These 12 T cell receptor beta chains originate from one sample sequenced in a study of regulatory and conventional T cells in RAG deficiency. Here immunoSEQ multiplex PCR was the method, and the copy in TCRdb shows in-frame clones only, minus some. The sample records fewer than 40,000 clones, 76% being singletons. The sorted conventional CD4+ T cells were CD25-low and CD127-high, with genomic DNA sequenced. These data were likewise used in another study, on regulatory T cells. From that second work: Primers: 52 TRBV forward and 13 TRBJ reverse.

The sequenced material came from CD4+ effector T cells sorted from blood. The receptors were gathered from a human donor in good health.

The count of this clone is one. The chain couples TRBV9 to TRBJ1-6; the match to TRBD1 covers 7 bases. Germline values: CDR1 SGDLS, CDR2 YYNGEE. V lost 2 bases to trimming and J lost 10 bases; unmatched junction nucleotides: 9. The CDR3 runs to 15 residues. CDR3 in amino acids: CASSVTPGQTSPLHF. Here the CDR3 DNA reads TGTGCCAGCAGCGTTACACCGGGACAGACCTCACCCCTCCACTTT.

The rearrangement uses TRBV6-5 and TRBJ1-3; D is unresolved. Germline values: CDR1 MNHEY, CDR2 SVGAGI. The CDR3 totals 13 residues. V was cut by 6 bases and J by 11 bases, with 17 bases left in between. The CDR3 region is CASRPREGGAIYF. The CDR3 DNA reads as TGTGCCAGCAGACCTCGAGAGGGAGGTGCCATATATTTT.

This rearrangement joins TRBV28 to TRBJ1-1; D is uncertain. This CDR3 comprises 14 residues. The V and J ends lost 7 bases and 0 bases respectively, with 12 bases between them. Germline CDR1 is MDHEN and CDR2 is SYDVKM. DNA of the CDR3: TGTGCCAGCACCGAAAGATGGATGAACACTGAAGCTTTCTTT. Protein sequence: CASTERWMNTEAFF. The full variable domain, its missing parts supplied by reference TRBV28 and TRBJ1-1, is DVKVTQSSRYLVKRTGEKVFLECVQDMDHENMFWYRQDPGLGLRLIYFSYDVKMKEKGDIPEGYSVSREKKERFSLILESASTNQTSMYLCASTERWMNTEAFFGQGTRLTVV.

A few counts support this clone. The V and J genes are TRBV11-3 and TRBJ2-2; D perhaps matches TRBD1 (5 bases). CDR3 length: 16 residues. The germline CDR1 and CDR2 sequences are SGHNT and YENEEA. The V end was cut by 1 base, the J end by 1 base, with 10 bases between. The CDR3 here is CASSLVDSQNTGELFF. The CDR3 DNA is TGTGCCAGCAGCTTAGTCGACAGTCAGAACACCGGGGAGCTGTTTTTT. Filled out from reference TRBV11-3 and TRBJ2-2, the complete variable domain reads EAGVVQSPRYKIIEKKQPVAFWCNPISGHNTLYWYLQNLGQGPELLIRYENEEAVDDSQLPKDRFSAERLKGVDSTLKIQPAELGDSAVYLCASSLVDSQNTGELFFGEGSRLTVL.

The V gene is TRBV6-4, the J gene TRBJ2-7; no definite D call. Germline loops: CDR1 MRHNA, CDR2 SNTAGT. Trimming pared 9 bases from V and 6 bases from J, leaving 21 bases between. The CDR3 covers 14 residues. In nucleotides, the CDR3 is TGTGCCAGTGCATCCAGCCCACAAGGTGCCGAGCAGTACTTC. It codes for CASASSPQGAEQYF.

This clone was counted once. V and J are TRBV11-2 and TRBJ2-7, with 11 bases that match TRBD2. Germline values: CDR1 SGHAT, CDR2 FQNNGV. The CDR3 has 19 amino acids. Germline trimming cut 2 bases from V and 4 bases from J; bases unmatched to any gene: 16. CDR3 nucleotide sequence: TGTGCCAGCAGCTTATTTCTGAGGATAGCGGGGGGGCCCGGTTACGAGCAGTACTTC. Translation: CASSLFLRIAGGPGYEQYF.

The V and J genes are TRBV7-3 and TRBJ2-5; possibly TRBD1 for D (5 bases). Germline CDR1 SGHTA, CDR2 FQGTGA. Trimming stripped 5 bases from V and 4 bases from J, with 20 bases between. This CDR3 region has 16 residues. The CDR3 sequence is CASSPPPADQGETQYF. In nucleotides, the CDR3 is TGTGCCAGCAGCCCTCCCCCTGCGGACCAGGGAGAGACCCAGTACTTC.

V gene TRBV19 combines with J gene TRBJ1-1; 8 bases are shared with TRBD1. The CDR3 loop spans 15 amino acids. Per germline, CDR1 LNHDA and CDR2 SQIVND (reference sequence). V shed 5 bases and J 2 bases; nucleotides not matched to a gene: 7. The CDR3 nucleotides read TGTGCCAGTAGTTTCCTCGGGACAGGTAACACTGAAGCTTTCTTT. Translating it yields CASSFLGTGNTEAFF.

The chain has TRBV6-6 and TRBJ2-1, with a tentative D call TRBD1 (6 bases). V was pared by 6 bases and J by 6 bases, with 18 bases between. This CDR3 region has 15 residues. Germline lookup yields CDR1 MNHNY and CDR2 SVGAGI (reference sequence). The CDR3 DNA follows: TGTGCCAGCAGCTCACAGGGAAATGGGGGCAATGAGCAGTTCTTC. It encodes CASSSQGNGGNEQFF.

This clone appeared a single time. The chain combines TRBV6-1 with TRBJ2-3; D not certain. The germline V and J ends were trimmed by 4 bases and 6 bases, with 8 bases remaining between them. CDR3 length: 12 amino acids. Germline values: CDR1 MNHNS, CDR2 SASEGT. Written as DNA, the CDR3 is TGTGCCAGCAGTGTTTTTGGGGATACGCAGTATTTT. It yields the protein CASSVFGDTQYF.

This chain uses TRBV5-8 with TRBJ1-6; D not resolved. The CDR3 runs to 16 residues. In germline, CDR1 is SGHTS, CDR2 YDEGEE. The germline V and J ends were trimmed by 4 bases and 7 bases, with 18 bases remaining between them. The CDR3 reads CASSPLDGFKNSPLHF. DNA for the CDR3: TGTGCCAGCAGCCCCCTTGACGGGTTCAAGAATTCACCCCTCCACTTT.

The chain links TRBV7-2 to TRBJ2-1, with no clear D. Germline lookup yields CDR1 SGHTA and CDR2 FQGNSA. The CDR3 is 13 residues long. V lost 8 bases to trimming and J lost 0 bases, with 8 bases between them. The CDR3 is CASATASYNEQFF. CDR3 DNA: TGTGCCAGCGCGACGGCCTCCTACAATGAGCAGTTCTTC.